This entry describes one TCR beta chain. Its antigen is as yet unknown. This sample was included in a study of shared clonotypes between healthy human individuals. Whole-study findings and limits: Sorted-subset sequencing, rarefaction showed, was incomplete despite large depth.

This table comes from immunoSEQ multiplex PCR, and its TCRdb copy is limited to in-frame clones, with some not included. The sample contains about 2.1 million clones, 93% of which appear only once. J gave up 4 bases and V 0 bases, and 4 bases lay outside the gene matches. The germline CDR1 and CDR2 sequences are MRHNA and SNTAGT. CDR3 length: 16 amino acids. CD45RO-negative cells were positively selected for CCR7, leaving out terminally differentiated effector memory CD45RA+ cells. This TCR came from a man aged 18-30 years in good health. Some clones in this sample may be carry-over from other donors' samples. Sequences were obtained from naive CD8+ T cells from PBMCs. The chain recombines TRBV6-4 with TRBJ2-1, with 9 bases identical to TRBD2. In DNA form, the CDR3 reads TGTGCCAGCAGTGACTCAAGCGGGAGGCGATACAATGAGCAGTTCTTC. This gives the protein CASSDSSGRRYNEQFF.